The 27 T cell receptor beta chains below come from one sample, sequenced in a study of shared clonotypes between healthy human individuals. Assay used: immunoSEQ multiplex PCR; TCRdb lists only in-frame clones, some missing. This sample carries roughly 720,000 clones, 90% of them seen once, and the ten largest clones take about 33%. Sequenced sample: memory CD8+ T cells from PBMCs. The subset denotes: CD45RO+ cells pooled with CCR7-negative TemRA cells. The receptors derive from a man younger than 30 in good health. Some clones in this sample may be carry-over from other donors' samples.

DNA of the CDR3: TGTGCCAGCAGTGCACTAGCGGGAGGGCCGGGGAATGAGCAGTTCTTC. This sequence encodes CASSALAGGPGNEQFF. V is TRBV6-1 and J is TRBJ2-1; 13 bases fit TRBD2. The V and J ends lost 4 bases and 7 bases, in that order; junction bases with no gene match: 7. The CDR3 has 16 residues. The germline V gene encodes CDR1 MNHNS and CDR2 SASEGT.

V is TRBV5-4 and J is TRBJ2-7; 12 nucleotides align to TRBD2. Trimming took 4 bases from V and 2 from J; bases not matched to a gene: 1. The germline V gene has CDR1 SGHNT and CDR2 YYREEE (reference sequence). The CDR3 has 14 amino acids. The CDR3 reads CASSRTSGTYEQYF. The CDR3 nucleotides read TGTGCCAGCAGCCGGACTAGCGGGACCTACGAGCAGTACTTC.

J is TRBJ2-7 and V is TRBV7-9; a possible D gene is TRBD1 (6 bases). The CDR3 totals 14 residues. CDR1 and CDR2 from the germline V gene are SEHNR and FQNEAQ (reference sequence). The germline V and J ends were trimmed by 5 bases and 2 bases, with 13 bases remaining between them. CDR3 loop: CASSRQDVTYEQYF. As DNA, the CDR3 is TGTGCCAGCAGCCGACAGGACGTCACCTACGAGCAGTACTTC.

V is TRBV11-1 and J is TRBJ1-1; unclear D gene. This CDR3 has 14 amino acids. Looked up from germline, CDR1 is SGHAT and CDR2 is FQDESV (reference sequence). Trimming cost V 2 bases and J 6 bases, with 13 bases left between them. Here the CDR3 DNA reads TGTGCCAGCAGCTTAATACGAGAGTCCCCTGAAGCTTTCTTT. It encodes CASSLIRESPEAFF.

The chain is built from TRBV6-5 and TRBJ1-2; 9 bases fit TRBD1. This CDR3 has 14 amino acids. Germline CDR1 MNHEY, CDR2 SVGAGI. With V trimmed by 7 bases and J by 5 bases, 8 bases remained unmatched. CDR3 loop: CASKPQGARYGYTF. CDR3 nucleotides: TGTGCCAGCAAGCCACAGGGGGCTCGGTATGGCTACACCTTC.

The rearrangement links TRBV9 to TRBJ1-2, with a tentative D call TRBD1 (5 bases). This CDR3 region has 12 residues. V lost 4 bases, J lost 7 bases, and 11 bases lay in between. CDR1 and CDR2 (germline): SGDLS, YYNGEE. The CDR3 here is CASSSGGSGYTF. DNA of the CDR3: TGTGCCAGCAGCTCCGGGGGTAGTGGCTACACCTTC.

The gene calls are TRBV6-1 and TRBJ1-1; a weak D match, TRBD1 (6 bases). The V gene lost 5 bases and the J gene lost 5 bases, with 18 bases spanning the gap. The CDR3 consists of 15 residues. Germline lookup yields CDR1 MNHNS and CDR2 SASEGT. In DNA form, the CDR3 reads TGTGCCAGCAGTCCACCGGGACACCCTCGGACTGAAGCTTTCTTT. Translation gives CASSPPGHPRTEAFF.

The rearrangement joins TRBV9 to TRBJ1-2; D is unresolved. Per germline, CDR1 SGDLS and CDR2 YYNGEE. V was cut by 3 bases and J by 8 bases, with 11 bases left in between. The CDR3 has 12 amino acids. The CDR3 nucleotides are TGTGCCAGCAGCGGGATTATGAGCGGCTACACCTTC. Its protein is CASSGIMSGYTF. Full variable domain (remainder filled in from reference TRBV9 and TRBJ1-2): DSGVTQTPKHLITATGQRVTLRCSPRSGDLSVYWYQQSLDQGLQFLIQYYNGEERAKGNILERFSAQQFPDLHSELNLSSLELGDSALYFCASSGIMSGYTFGSGTRLTVV.

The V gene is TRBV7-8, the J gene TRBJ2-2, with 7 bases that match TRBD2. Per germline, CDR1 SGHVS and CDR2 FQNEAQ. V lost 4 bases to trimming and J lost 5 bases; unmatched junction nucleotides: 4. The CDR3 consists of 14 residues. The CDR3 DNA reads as TGTGCCAGCAGCTGGCCTAGCGGAACCGGGGAGCTGTTTTTT. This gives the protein CASSWPSGTGELFF.

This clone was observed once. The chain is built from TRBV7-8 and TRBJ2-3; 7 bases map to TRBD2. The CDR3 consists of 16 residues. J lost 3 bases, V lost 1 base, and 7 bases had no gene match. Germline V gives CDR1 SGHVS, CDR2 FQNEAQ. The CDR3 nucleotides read TGTGCCAGCAGCTTAGAAGAGGCGGGAGAAACAGATACGCAGTATTTT. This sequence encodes CASSLEEAGETDTQYF.

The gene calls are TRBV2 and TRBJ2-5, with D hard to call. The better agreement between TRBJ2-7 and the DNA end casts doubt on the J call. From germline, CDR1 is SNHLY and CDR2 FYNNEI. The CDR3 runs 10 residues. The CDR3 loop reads CASATYEQYF. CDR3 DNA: TGTGCCAGCGCGACCTACGAGCAGTACTTC.

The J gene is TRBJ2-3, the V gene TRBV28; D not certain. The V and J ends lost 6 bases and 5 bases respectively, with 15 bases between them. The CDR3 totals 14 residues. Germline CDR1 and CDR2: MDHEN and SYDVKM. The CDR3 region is CASSLPAMGDTQYF. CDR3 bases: TGTGCCAGCAGCCTCCCCGCCATGGGAGATACGCAGTATTTT. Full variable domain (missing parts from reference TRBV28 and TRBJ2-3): DVKVTQSSRYLVKRTGEKVFLECVQDMDHENMFWYRQDPGLGLRLIYFSYDVKMKEKGDIPEGYSVSREKKERFSLILESASTNQTSMYLCASSLPAMGDTQYFGPGTRLTVL.

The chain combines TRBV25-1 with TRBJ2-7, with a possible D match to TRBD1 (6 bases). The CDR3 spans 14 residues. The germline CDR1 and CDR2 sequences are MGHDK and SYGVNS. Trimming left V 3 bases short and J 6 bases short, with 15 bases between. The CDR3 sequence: CASSEPKQGSEQYF. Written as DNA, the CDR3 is TGTGCCAGCAGTGAGCCCAAACAGGGATCCGAGCAGTACTTC.

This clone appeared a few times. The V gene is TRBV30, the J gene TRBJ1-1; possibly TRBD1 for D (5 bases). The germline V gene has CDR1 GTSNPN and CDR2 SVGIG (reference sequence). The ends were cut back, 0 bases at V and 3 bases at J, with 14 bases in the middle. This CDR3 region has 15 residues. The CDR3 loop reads CAWSVFSGRDTEAFF. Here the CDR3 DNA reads TGTGCCTGGAGTGTATTTTCAGGGAGGGACACTGAAGCTTTCTTT.

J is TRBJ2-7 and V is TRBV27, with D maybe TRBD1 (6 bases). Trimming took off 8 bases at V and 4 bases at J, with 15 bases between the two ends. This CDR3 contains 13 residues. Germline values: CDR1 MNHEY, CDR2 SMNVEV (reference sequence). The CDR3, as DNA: TGTGCCAGCCACGAGACAGGCGGTTACGAGCAGTACTTC. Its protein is CASHETGGYEQYF.

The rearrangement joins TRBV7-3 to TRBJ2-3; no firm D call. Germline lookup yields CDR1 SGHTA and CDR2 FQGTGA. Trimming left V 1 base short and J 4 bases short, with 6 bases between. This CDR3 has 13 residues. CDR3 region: CASSLKEADTQYF. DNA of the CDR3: TGTGCCAGCAGCTTAAAAGAAGCAGATACGCAGTATTTT.

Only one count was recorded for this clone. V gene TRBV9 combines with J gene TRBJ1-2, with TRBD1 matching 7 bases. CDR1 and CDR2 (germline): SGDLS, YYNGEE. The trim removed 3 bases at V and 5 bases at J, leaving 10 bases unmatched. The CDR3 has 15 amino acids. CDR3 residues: CASSGYRGGDYGYTF. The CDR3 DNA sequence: TGTGCCAGCAGCGGATACAGGGGAGGGGATTATGGCTACACCTTC.

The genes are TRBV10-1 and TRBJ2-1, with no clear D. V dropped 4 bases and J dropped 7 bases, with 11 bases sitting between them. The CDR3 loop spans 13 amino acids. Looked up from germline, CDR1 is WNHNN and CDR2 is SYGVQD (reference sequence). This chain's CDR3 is CASSVNAENEQFF. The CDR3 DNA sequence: TGCGCCAGCAGTGTGAATGCCGAAAATGAGCAGTTCTTC.

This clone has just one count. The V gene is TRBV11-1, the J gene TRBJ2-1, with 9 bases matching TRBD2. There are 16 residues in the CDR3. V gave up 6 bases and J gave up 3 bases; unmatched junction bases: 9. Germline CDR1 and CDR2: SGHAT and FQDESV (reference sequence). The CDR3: CASSLPLAGLYNEQFF. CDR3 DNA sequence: TGTGCCAGCAGTTTACCCCTAGCGGGACTCTACAATGAGCAGTTCTTC.

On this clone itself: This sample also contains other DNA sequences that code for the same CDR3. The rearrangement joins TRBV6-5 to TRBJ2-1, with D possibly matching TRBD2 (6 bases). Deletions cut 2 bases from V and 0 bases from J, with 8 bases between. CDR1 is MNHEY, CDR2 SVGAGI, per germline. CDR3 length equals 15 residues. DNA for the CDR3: TGTGCCAGCAGTTACGACGGGAGCTCCTACAATGAGCAGTTCTTC. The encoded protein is CASSYDGSSYNEQFF.

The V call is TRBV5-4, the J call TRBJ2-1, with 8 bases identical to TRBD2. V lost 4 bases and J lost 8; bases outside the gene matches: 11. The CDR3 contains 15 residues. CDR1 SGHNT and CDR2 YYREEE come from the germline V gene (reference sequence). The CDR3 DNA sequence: TGTGCCAGCAGCCTTAAGCGGGAGCTTGCCGATGAGCAGTTCTTC. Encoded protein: CASSLKRELADEQFF.

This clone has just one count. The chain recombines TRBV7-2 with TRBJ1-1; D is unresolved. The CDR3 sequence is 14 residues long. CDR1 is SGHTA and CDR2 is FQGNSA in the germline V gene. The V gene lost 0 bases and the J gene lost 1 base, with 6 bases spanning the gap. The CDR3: CASSLAQPNTEAFF. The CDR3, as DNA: TGTGCCAGCAGCTTAGCGCAGCCGAACACTGAAGCTTTCTTT.

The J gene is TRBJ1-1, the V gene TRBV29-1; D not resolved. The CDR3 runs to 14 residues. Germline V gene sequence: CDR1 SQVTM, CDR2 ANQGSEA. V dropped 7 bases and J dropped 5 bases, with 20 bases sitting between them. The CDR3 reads CSASFDRVGTEAFF. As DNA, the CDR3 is TGCAGCGCGTCCTTTGACCGGGTAGGGACTGAAGCTTTCTTT.

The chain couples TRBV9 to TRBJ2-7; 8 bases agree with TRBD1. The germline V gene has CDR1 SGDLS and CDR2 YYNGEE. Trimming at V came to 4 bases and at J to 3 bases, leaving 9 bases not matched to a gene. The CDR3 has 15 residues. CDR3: CASSTWDRPNYEQYF. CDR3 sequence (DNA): TGTGCCAGCAGCACTTGGGACAGGCCGAACTACGAGCAGTACTTC. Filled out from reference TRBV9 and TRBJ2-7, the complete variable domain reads DSGVTQTPKHLITATGQRVTLRCSPRSGDLSVYWYQQSLDQGLQFLIQYYNGEERAKGNILERFSAQQFPDLHSELNLSSLELGDSALYFCASSTWDRPNYEQYFGPGTRLTVT.

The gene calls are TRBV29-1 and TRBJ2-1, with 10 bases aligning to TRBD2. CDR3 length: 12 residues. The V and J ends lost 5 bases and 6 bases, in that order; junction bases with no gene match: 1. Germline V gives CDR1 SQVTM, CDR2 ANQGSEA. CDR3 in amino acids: CSVLAGGNEQFF. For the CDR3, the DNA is TGCAGCGTTTTAGCGGGAGGCAATGAGCAGTTCTTC.

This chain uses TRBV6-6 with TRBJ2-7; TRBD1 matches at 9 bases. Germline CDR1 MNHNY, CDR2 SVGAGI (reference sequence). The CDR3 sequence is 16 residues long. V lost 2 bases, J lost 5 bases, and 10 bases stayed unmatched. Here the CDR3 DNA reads TGTGCCAGCAGTTACAAAGCACGGGACAGGGCCGACGAGCAGTACTTC. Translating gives CASSYKARDRADEQYF.

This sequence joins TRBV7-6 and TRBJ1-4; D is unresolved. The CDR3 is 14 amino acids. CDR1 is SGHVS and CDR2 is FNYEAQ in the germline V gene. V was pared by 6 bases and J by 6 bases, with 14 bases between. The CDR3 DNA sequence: TGTGCCAGCAGTATAGGGATAGCAGATGAAAAACTGTTTTTT. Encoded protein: CASSIGIADEKLFF.